Shown below are 15 T cell receptor beta chains from a single sample sequenced in a study of OX40 agonist ivuxolimab in advanced cancers. Repertoires were generated with immunoSEQ multiplex PCR, while TCRdb's copy carries only in-frame clones and drops some. The sample shows tens of thousands of clones, more than 70% of them seen only once. Sequencing used CD4+ or CD8+ T cells sorted from blood, obtained in a trial of the OX40 agonist ivuxolimab. These receptor sequences come from an adult with an advanced solid tumor such as melanoma, head and neck, liver or kidney cancer.

The rearrangement links TRBV6-1 to TRBJ1-5, with 7 bases aligning to TRBD1. The CDR3 runs to 16 residues. Germline V lookup: CDR1 MNHNS, CDR2 SASEGT. With 2 bases clipped from V and 2 bases from J, the junction kept 6 bases outside the gene matches. CDR3 sequence (DNA): TGTGCCAGCAGTGAAAAGTCCGGACAGGGCAATCAGCCCCAGCATTTT. Translating it yields CASSEKSGQGNQPQHF.

This clone was detected once. The chain uses TRBV18 and TRBJ2-2; 9 nucleotides align to TRBD1. V lost 2 bases, J lost 6 bases, and 4 bases stayed unmatched. Germline CDR1 and CDR2: KGHSH and LQKENI. The CDR3 length is 15 residues. The CDR3 bases are TGTGCCAGCTCACCAGGGACAGGGAGTCCCGGGGAGCTGTTTTTT. This sequence encodes CASSPGTGSPGELFF.

The chain carries TRBV7-2 and TRBJ2-3, with D possibly being TRBD1 (6 bases). V was clipped by 1 base and J by 0 bases, with 11 bases between them. The CDR3 runs 16 residues. Germline lookup yields CDR1 SGHTA and CDR2 FQGNSA. CDR3 in DNA: TGTGCCAGCAGCTTAGTTGGGGGCCCGAGCACAGATACGCAGTATTTT. This codes for CASSLVGGPSTDTQYF.

The chain recombines TRBV6-1 with TRBJ2-3; D is ambiguous. The CDR3 is 14 residues long. Germline CDR1 is MNHNS and CDR2 is SASEGT. V lost 8 bases and J 2 bases, leaving 14 bases between the germline ends. CDR3 DNA sequence: TGTGCCAGCTGTGGGGAATATACCACAGATACGCAGTATTTT. Its translation is CASCGEYTTDTQYF.

The chain joins TRBV14 to TRBJ2-5; D perhaps matches TRBD1 (6 bases). Germline V lookup: CDR1 SGHDN, CDR2 FVKESK. V was trimmed by 1 base and J by 5 bases, leaving 26 bases between them. The CDR3 covers 19 residues. CDR3 sequence reads: CASSQGWDNTGSLRETQYF. The CDR3 coding sequence is TGTGCCAGCAGCCAAGGATGGGACAACACTGGTTCCCTTCGGGAGACCCAGTACTTC.

A note on this clone: The same CDR3 is also encoded by other DNA sequences in this sample. The rearrangement links TRBV28 to TRBJ1-2, with D possibly matching TRBD1 (5 bases). V lost 4 bases to trimming and J lost 4 bases, with 10 bases between them. Germline lookup yields CDR1 MDHEN and CDR2 SYDVKM. The CDR3 contains 13 residues. The CDR3 coding sequence is TGTGCCAGCAGTTCAGGGTTAAGCTATGGCTACACCTTC. It yields the protein CASSSGLSYGYTF.

The CDR3 DNA reads as TGTGCCAGCAGTGCTAGCGGGGGGGCTGAAACCCAGTACTTC. This gives the protein CASSASGGAETQYF. J is TRBJ2-5 and V is TRBV2, with 12 bases aligning to TRBD2. Trimming took 4 bases from V and 8 from J; bases not matched to a gene: 5. The CDR3 totals 14 residues. Germline V gene lookup returns CDR1 SNHLY and CDR2 FYNNEI.

The DNA for the CDR3 is TGTGCCAGCAGCGTCGGGACAGGGGAACAAGAGACCCAGTACTTC. Translating it yields CASSVGTGEQETQYF. The V gene is TRBV9, the J gene TRBJ2-5; 10 bases agree with TRBD1. The V segment lost 2 bases and the J segment 2 bases; nucleotides outside the gene matches: 3. The CDR3 loop spans 15 amino acids. CDR1 and CDR2 (germline): SGDLS, YYNGEE.

The chain's CDR3 is CARCTGELFF. In DNA form, the CDR3 reads TGTGCCAGGTGCACCGGGGAGCTGTTTTTT. The rearrangement uses TRBV11-3 and TRBJ2-2; D not certain. This CDR3 is built from 10 residues. Trimming left V 9 bases short and J 4 bases short, with 3 bases between. Germline CDR1 and CDR2: SGHNT and YENEEA.

This rearrangement joins TRBV23-1 to TRBJ1-1, with TRBD1 as a possible D gene (6 bases). TRBV23-1 is an ORF, with its function uncertain. V was cut by 3 bases and J by 0 bases, with 23 bases left in between. The CDR3 sequence is 19 residues long. The CDR3: CASSQGGDGETPLNTEAFF. The CDR3 DNA is TGCGCCAGCAGTCAGGGGGGCGATGGGGAAACTCCCCTGAACACTGAAGCTTTCTTT.

The V gene is TRBV5-1, the J gene TRBJ2-1; D may be TRBD1 (6 bases). Germline CDR1 SGHRS, CDR2 YFSETQ. The CDR3 runs to 13 residues. With 1 base removed from V and 10 bases from J, the gap between germline ends came to 12 bases. The DNA for the CDR3 is TGCGCCAGCAGCTTGCCAGGGGCTCGCGAGCAGTTCTTC. Translation: CASSLPGAREQFF.

The CDR3 reads CAWSVRGTSTDTQYF. DNA of the CDR3: TGTGCCTGGAGTGTACGGGGGACTAGCACAGATACGCAGTATTTT. The rearrangement links TRBV30 to TRBJ2-3; weak D call: TRBD2 (6 bases). V shed 0 bases and J shed 0 bases, with 10 bases lying between them. The CDR3 runs to 15 residues. CDR1 and CDR2 (germline): GTSNPN, SVGIG (reference sequence).

V and J are TRBV19 and TRBJ2-7; TRBD1 agrees at 8 bases. V shed 6 bases and J 13 bases; nucleotides not matched to a gene: 14. From germline, CDR1 is LNHDA and CDR2 SQIVND (reference sequence). The CDR3 covers 13 residues. CDR3 bases: TGTGCCAGTAGCCCAAACCATCAGGGGGCGCAATACTTC. This encodes CASSPNHQGAQYF.

The chain couples TRBV2 to TRBJ2-7; 8 bases are shared with TRBD1. Germline CDR1 and CDR2: SNHLY and FYNNEI. V gave up 3 bases and J gave up 4 bases; unmatched junction bases: 5. The CDR3 runs 14 residues. CDR3 in DNA: TGTGCCAGCAGTGACCGGACAGGGCGATACGAGCAGTACTTC. Translated, it gives CASSDRTGRYEQYF.

This clone was seen only once. V gene TRBV2 combines with J gene TRBJ2-3; tentatively, D is TRBD2 (5 bases). The germline V gene encodes CDR1 SNHLY and CDR2 FYNNEI. V gave up 5 bases and J gave up 2 bases, with 17 bases separating them. This CDR3 comprises 16 residues. Here the CDR3 DNA reads TGTGCCAGCAGTAAAGTCACTAGAGGCGTCACAGATACGCAGTATTTT. It specifies CASSKVTRGVTDTQYF.